This section outlines one T cell receptor (beta chain) sequence together with its context. Antigen specificity is unknown. Profiling relied on immunoSEQ multiplex PCR, and the TCRdb table lists in-frame clones only, not all of them. This table holds about 140,000 clones, 85% to 95% found once. This specimen comes from a study of T cell responses to AZD1222 COVID-19 vaccine. Study conclusions and caveats: Reportedly, nearly half the spike-specific TCRs target unmutated variant regions.

Whether given at about 4 or about 12 weeks, second doses were pooled. The receptor comes from an adult who received the AZD1222 COVID-19 vaccine. The source was peripheral blood, collected 28 days after the second AZD1222 dose.

The CDR3 region is CASSRPLQGAVGYTF. CDR3 DNA: TGTGCCAGTAGTCGCCCATTACAGGGGGCGGTCGGCTACACCTTC. The chain combines TRBV19 with TRBJ1-2, with 9 bases that match TRBD1. Germline V gives CDR1 LNHDA, CDR2 SQIVND (reference sequence). Trimming at V came to 5 bases and at J to 8 bases, leaving 12 bases not matched to a gene. The CDR3 is made up of 15 amino acids.